A single sample gave rise to the 8 T cell receptor beta chains below, sequenced in a study of OX40 agonist ivuxolimab in advanced cancers. The table came from immunoSEQ multiplex PCR; TCRdb's copy has only in-frame clones and leaves some out. The sample has under 50,000 clones; about three quarters are singletons. Sequences were derived from CD4+ or CD8+ T cells sorted from blood, sampled in a trial of the OX40 agonist ivuxolimab. The source of these receptors is an adult with an advanced solid tumor such as melanoma, head and neck, liver or kidney cancer.

V and J are TRBV5-5 and TRBJ2-6; TRBD1 matches 10 bases. Trimming took 4 bases from V and 0 from J; bases not matched to a gene: 4. The germline V gene has CDR1 SGHKS and CDR2 YYEKEE (reference sequence). The CDR3 contains 17 residues. DNA of the CDR3: TGTGCCAGCAGCCTGGACAGGGGGGTCTCTGGGGCCAACGTCCTGACTTTC. Its translation: CASSLDRGVSGANVLTF.

V and J are TRBV4-1 and TRBJ2-4; D gene unclear. CDR1 is MGHRA, CDR2 YSYEKL, per germline. The CDR3 is 18 residues long. Trimming removed 1 base from V and 0 bases from J, with 16 bases in between. This chain's CDR3 is CASSQGVLSSLAKNIQYF. In nucleotides, the CDR3 is TGCGCCAGCAGCCAAGGGGTCTTGAGCAGTTTAGCCAAAAACATTCAGTACTTC.

CDR3 loop: CASRLAGGPDTQYF. CDR3 bases: TGTGCCAGCCGACTAGCGGGAGGACCAGATACGCAGTATTTT. The rearrangement links TRBV7-2 to TRBJ2-3, with 13 positions matching TRBD2. Germline CDR1 reads SGHTA; CDR2 reads FQGNSA. The CDR3 totals 14 residues. With V trimmed by 8 bases and J by 4 bases, 3 bases remained unmatched.

This chain uses TRBV5-1 with TRBJ1-1; 8 bases match TRBD1. Looked up from germline, CDR1 is SGHRS and CDR2 is YFSETQ. V gave up 5 bases and J gave up 3 bases; unmatched junction bases: 6. This CDR3 is built from 14 residues. The CDR3 region has the DNA TGCGCCAGCAGGCGGGACAGGAAAGACACTGAAGCTTTCTTT. Translating gives CASRRDRKDTEAFF.

This clone occurred once. CDR3 protein: CASSFGRAGGGYTF. The CDR3 DNA follows: TGTGCCAGCAGTTTTGGTAGGGCGGGGGGCGGCTACACCTTC. The chain combines TRBV27 with TRBJ1-2; a weak D match, TRBD1 (6 bases). V lost 3 bases and J lost 8, with 16 bases in between. The CDR3 sequence is 14 residues long. Germline V gives CDR1 MNHEY, CDR2 SMNVEV (reference sequence).

The CDR3 nucleotides read TGTGCCAGCTCACCGGGGCTAGCGGGATCCTACGAGCAGTACTTC. It specifies CASSPGLAGSYEQYF. V and J are TRBV18 and TRBJ2-7; 9 positions agree with TRBD2. With V trimmed by 3 bases and J by 1 base, 4 bases remained unmatched. The CDR3 runs to 15 residues. Germline values: CDR1 KGHSH, CDR2 LQKENI.

This clone is a singleton in its sample. The chain combines TRBV18 with TRBJ1-3; D gene ambiguous. The length of the CDR3 is 17 residues. Trimming cost V 0 bases and J 0 bases, with 12 bases left between them. Germline loops: CDR1 KGHSH, CDR2 LQKENI. In nucleotides, the CDR3 is TGTGCCAGCTCACCACCGGGAAGGGAACCCTCTGGAAACACCATATATTTT. Translation: CASSPPGREPSGNTIYF. The full variable domain, completed using reference TRBV18 and TRBJ1-3, is NAGVMQNPRHLVRRRGQEARLRCSPMKGHSHVYWYRQLPEEGLKFMVYLQKENIIDESGMPKERFSAEFPKEGPSILRIQQVVRGDSAAYFCASSPPGREPSGNTIYFGEGSWLTVV.

The chain employs TRBV11-2 and TRBJ2-3, with 7 bases fitting TRBD2. V lost 3 bases and J lost 1; bases outside the gene matches: 4. The CDR3 covers 15 residues. Germline values: CDR1 SGHAT, CDR2 FQNNGV. CDR3 bases: TGTGCCAGCAGCTTTTACGGACTAGGCACAGATACGCAGTATTTT. Residues: CASSFYGLGTDTQYF.